This is a list of T cell receptor beta chains from one sample in a study of CD8+ T cells in alopecia areata. Libraries were prepared by immunoSEQ multiplex PCR; TCRdb keeps only in-frame clonotypes and omits some of them. This table holds some 200,000 clones, around 56% found once. The specimen was CD4+ T cells sorted from blood, collected at week 4, from a patient treated with tofacitinib. The source of these receptors is a human donor with alopecia areata. CDR3s leave out the opening cysteine and the closing phenylalanine or tryptophan.

AWSVQGDTEAF,TRBJ1-1,TRBV30
AWSVGPLSPFYGYT,TRBJ1-2,TRBV30
AWSPDRAAGYT,TRBJ1-2,TRBV30
ASSYRGPDTDTQY,TRBJ2-3,TRBV27
ASSPVEGQPQH,TRBJ1-5,TRBV18
ASSQGSPSGTYEQY,TRBJ2-7,TRBV4-1
AWRRLDADTQY,TRBJ2-3,TRBV30
AWTGGGSYNEQF,TRBJ2-1,TRBV30
STRIYNEQF,TRBJ2-1,TRBV29-1
SVEEGGNEQF,TRBJ2-1,TRBV29-1
AWSSGANVLT,TRBJ2-6,TRBV30
SVEGGQSIPYEQY,TRBJ2-7,TRBV29-1
ASSVDEGRGETQY,TRBJ2-5,TRBV9
ASRRQGETEAF,TRBJ1-1,TRBV19
ASSERYEQY,TRBJ2-7,TRBV2
SAGMLNTEAF,TRBJ1-1,TRBV29-1
ASSPGGLNSPLH,TRBJ1-6,TRBV5-1
ASSRGQGGSPLH,TRBJ1-6,TRBV6-5
SVDAYNEQF,TRBJ2-1,TRBV29-1
ASTATESSYNSPLH,TRBJ1-6,TRBV2
ASSQEGQGANEQF,TRBJ2-1,TRBV4-1
AWSLTGGSTEAF,TRBJ1-1,TRBV30
ASSYSNLVQETQY,TRBJ2-5,TRBV6-5
AWSQGSEAF,TRBJ1-1,TRBV30
ASSLSLYTEAF,TRBJ1-1,TRBV11-3
ASSQGQGSRGGEKLF,TRBJ1-4,TRBV4-3
ASSTPPGQDMSGVDIQY,TRBJ2-4,TRBV7-7
AIREAGQETQY,TRBJ2-5,TRBV10-3
SGTREGREQY,TRBJ2-7,TRBV29-1
ASSRDRGDDEQY,TRBJ2-7,TRBV5-1
ASSEPQGQSPLH,TRBJ1-6,TRBV2
ASRAGLTYGYT,TRBJ1-2,TRBV2
ASSGFTDTQY,TRBJ2-3,TRBV25-1
ASRLQGALSYGYT,TRBJ1-2,TRBV27
ASSHPDRLPYGYT,TRBJ1-2,TRBV7-9
ALSRGRTDTQY,TRBJ2-3,TRBV30
ASSLGRDPRGNQPQH,TRBJ1-5,TRBV7-8
ASSLIGDQPQH,TRBJ1-5,TRBV5-1
ASSSRHGGQKNNEQF,TRBJ2-1,TRBV7-9
SALKVGTQY,TRBJ2-5,TRBV20-1
ASSFRDTQY,TRBJ2-3,TRBV11-2
ASSFGSATDTQY,TRBJ2-3,TRBV5-1
AWSGGKRGRPLH,TRBJ1-6,TRBV30
AIASPGLETQY,TRBJ2-5,TRBV10-3
ASSSLSSYEQY,TRBJ2-7,TRBV6-5
AGHMNTEAF,TRBJ1-1,TRBV5-6
ASSPGRQRMYQETQY,TRBJ2-5,TRBV18
ASSVVKGSDTEAF,TRBJ1-1,TRBV9
ASSPTGRGLNSPLH,TRBJ1-6,TRBV5-4
AWWDRAPGELF,TRBJ2-2,TRBV30
ASSRLAGGLGEQY,TRBJ2-7,TRBV11-1
ASSSSLAGGSDTQY,TRBJ2-3,TRBV7-7